This T cell receptor (beta chain) stems from a study of cytomegalovirus exposure and HLA in healthy donors. As for this clone: Its cognate antigen is unknown.

Study-wide results and limits: The study dropped some indistinguishable V segments, TRBV6-2 and TRBV6-3 among them. CMV serostatus was the sole immune exposure data available.

The CDR3 loop spans 14 amino acids. The V and J ends lost 2 bases and 3 bases, in that order; junction bases with no gene match: 4. The germline gives CDR1 SGHNT, CDR2 YYREEE (reference sequence). A multiplex PCR was run with 60 Vbeta primers and 13 Jbeta primers. Authors' data handling: Later, an analysis found about 77 million unique TCR beta chains, and about 10 million of these were shared. Here immunoSEQ multiplex PCR was the method, and the copy in TCRdb shows in-frame clones only, minus some. D and trimming were read from the DNA, whereas the V and J calls and clone size are those reported in that table. The table includes around 200,000 clones, roughly four fifths detected once.

V gene TRBV5-4 combines with J gene TRBJ2-7, with 8 positions matching TRBD2. Material for sequencing was PBMCs. The sequence came from a girl aged 2-9 years in good health and CMV-seronegative. Here the CDR3 reads CASSFGGVFYEQYF. DNA of the CDR3: TGTGCCAGCAGCTTCGGGGGGGTATTCTACGAGCAGTACTTC.